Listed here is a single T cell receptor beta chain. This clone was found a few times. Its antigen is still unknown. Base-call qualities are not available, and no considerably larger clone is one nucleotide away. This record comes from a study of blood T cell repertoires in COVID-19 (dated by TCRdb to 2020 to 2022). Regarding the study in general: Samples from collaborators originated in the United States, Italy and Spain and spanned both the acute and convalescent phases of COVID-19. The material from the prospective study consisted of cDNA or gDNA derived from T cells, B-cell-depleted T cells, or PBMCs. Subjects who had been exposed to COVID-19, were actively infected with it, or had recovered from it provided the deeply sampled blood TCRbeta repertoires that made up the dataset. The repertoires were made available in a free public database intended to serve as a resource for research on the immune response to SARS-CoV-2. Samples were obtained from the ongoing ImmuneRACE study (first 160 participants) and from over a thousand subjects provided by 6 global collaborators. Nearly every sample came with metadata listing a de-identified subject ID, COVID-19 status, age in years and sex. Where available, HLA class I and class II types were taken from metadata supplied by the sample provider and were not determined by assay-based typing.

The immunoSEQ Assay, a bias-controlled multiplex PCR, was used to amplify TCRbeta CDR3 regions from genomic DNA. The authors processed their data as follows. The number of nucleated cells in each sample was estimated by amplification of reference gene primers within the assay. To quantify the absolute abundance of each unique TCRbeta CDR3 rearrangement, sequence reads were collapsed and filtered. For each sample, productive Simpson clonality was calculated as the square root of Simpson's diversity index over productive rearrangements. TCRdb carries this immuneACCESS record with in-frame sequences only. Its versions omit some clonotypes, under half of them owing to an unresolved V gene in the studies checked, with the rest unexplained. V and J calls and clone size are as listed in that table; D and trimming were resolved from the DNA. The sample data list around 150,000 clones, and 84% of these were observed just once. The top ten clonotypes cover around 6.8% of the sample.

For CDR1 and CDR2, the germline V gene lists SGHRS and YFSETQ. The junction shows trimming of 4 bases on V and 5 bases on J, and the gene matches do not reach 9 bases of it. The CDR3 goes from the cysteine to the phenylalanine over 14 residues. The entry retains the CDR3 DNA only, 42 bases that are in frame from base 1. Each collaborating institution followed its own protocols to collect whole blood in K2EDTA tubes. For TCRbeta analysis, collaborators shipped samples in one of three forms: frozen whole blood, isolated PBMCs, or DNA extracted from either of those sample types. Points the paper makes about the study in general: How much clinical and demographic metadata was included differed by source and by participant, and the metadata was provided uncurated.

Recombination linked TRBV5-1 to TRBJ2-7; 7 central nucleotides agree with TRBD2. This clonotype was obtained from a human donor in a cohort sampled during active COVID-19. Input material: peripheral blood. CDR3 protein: CASSVGGFADEQYF. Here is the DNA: TGCGCCAGCAGCGTGGGAGGGTTTGCGGACGAGCAGTACTTC.